This T cell receptor (beta chain) is drawn from a study of T cell clusters in autoimmune cytopenias. Study-wide points: No experiment has yet validated the function of the T cell clusters defined in silico. TRB repertoire shifts in secondary cytopenia and chronic lymphocytic leukemia mostly reflected lymphoma, not autoimmunity.

In regard to this clonotype: Its antigen is as yet unknown.

TRB rearrangements were amplified by touch-down multiplex PCR with mixed TRB-A/B primers. With the multiplex PCR reads reprocessed, TCRdb shows one record per CDR3 protein and no DNA. Recorded for this sample: some 7,000 distinct CDR3 sequences. TRB was amplified from roughly 250 ng of peripheral blood genomic DNA per sample. Sequencing used peripheral blood. The source of this sequence is a human donor with an autoimmune cytopenia or autoimmune hepatitis (not recorded which).

The CDR3: CAWTGRTNSPLHF. This chain joins TRBV30 and TRBJ1-6. The CDR3 is 13 amino acids. CDR1 and CDR2 (germline): GTSNPN, SVGIG (reference sequence).